These T cell receptor beta chains were read from a single sample in a study of blood T cell repertoires in COVID-19. Here immunoSEQ multiplex PCR was the method, and the copy in TCRdb shows in-frame clones only, minus some. Among 150,000 or so clones listed, around 75% were seen once. The sample was peripheral blood. The source of these receptors is a woman between 65 and 79 years old with COVID-19, enrolled during active disease. Each CDR3 is given with its conserved first and last residue.

TRBJ1-2	TRBV19	CASSIDGTGGYTF
TRBJ1-2	TRBV18	CASSPVAETGVGYGYTF
TRBJ1-6	TRBV7-2	CASRQGGSSYNSPLHF
TRBJ2-1	TRBV19	CASKGLAGVAYNEQFF
TRBJ2-2	TRBV11-2	CASSSTRDGGLFF
TRBJ1-1	TRBV2	CASSAFGTDTEAFF
TRBJ1-3	TRBV29-1	CSGGAVSGNTIYF
TRBJ1-3	TRBV19	CASRGGSSGNTIYF
TRBJ2-5	TRBV7-2	CASSSDYRGTQYF
TRBJ2-7	TRBV7-2	CASSPQGADEQYF
TRBJ2-2	TRBV9	CASSAGTGGTGELFF
TRBJ2-5	TRBV2	CASSGAEETQYF
TRBJ2-5	TRBV5-1	CASSQTPTGQETQYF
TRBJ1-2	TRBV7-5	CVRSSNAGTGPFYRYGYTF
TRBJ2-5	TRBV7-9	CASSLRAGGVRTQYF
TRBJ1-1	TRBV3-1/TRBV3-2	CASSQVSGPGTEAFF
TRBJ2-6	TRBV2	CASSLGGGANVLTF
TRBJ2-7	TRBV7-2	CASSPTSGGAYEQYF
TRBJ1-1	TRBV19	CASSNRQGYTEAFF
TRBJ1-2	TRBV18	CASSLKRTGETNYGYTF
TRBJ1-1	TRBV29-1	CSAMGGYGDTEAFF
TRBJ2-5	TRBV6-6	CASSFRVGEVETQYF
TRBJ1-2	TRBV6-5	CASSPTGQDYGYTF
TRBJ1-6	TRBV27	CARAGDSPLHF
TRBJ1-2	TRBV7-2	CASSRDRGRENGYTF
TRBJ1-1	TRBV9	CASSPAPGGGTEAFF
TRBJ2-7	TRBV19	CASSVSDGNEQYF
TRBJ2-6	TRBV13	CASSLGPGANVLTF
TRBJ2-5	TRBV2	CASSEFGTPHDGETQYF
TRBJ1-6	TRBV2	CASSLGRDNSPLHF
TRBJ1-2	TRBV9	CASSVDQGRGYTF
TRBJ1-1	TRBV5-6	CASSSTGSRTEAFF
TRBJ2-7	TRBV13	CASSLRVAYEQYF
TRBJ2-4	TRBV10-3	CAIRDRNIQYF
TRBJ1-2	TRBV2	CASRAPTGSLSLSGYTF
TRBJ1-5	TRBV7-2	CASSLQGDQPQHF
TRBJ2-7	TRBV6-5	CASSYSIAGVTFEQYF
TRBJ2-7	TRBV30	CAWGRLAGGREQYF
TRBJ2-1	TRBV5-1	CASSDPGKDYNEQFF
TRBJ1-1	TRBV5-6	CASSPVGQTEAFF
TRBJ1-4	TRBV15	CATSSTGGDEKLFF
TRBJ1-1	TRBV28	CASSPGQPMNTEAFF
TRBJ2-2	TRBV4-1	CASSPQGVPGELFF
TRBJ2-7	TRBV5-1	CASSLDRAEYEQYF
TRBJ1-1	TRBV5-1	CATKQGTVGNTEAFF
TRBJ1-3	TRBV5-4	CASSLGWSGRNTIYF
TRBJ1-1	TRBV25-1	CASSEPGGRGTEAFF
TRBJ2-2	TRBV5-1	CASTPRGRGAPSGELFF
TRBJ1-1	TRBV9	CASSVGGSLNTEAFF
TRBJ1-2	TRBV5-5	CASSLEGRGLDGYTF
TRBJ2-7	TRBV14	CASRARFGDEQYF
TRBJ1-5	TRBV9	CASSETGSYQPQHF
TRBJ2-1	TRBV5-6	CASSLAPSGGHNEQFF
TRBJ1-2	TRBV3-1/TRBV3-2	CASSLGQGRGYTF
TRBJ1-5	TRBV6-2/TRBV6-3	CASSDRVNQPQHF
TRBJ2-1	TRBV9	CASSVSGGGYNEQFF
TRBJ1-5	TRBV30	CAWRRGDQPQHF